This T cell receptor beta chain stems from a study of early T cells in non-severe SARS-CoV-2 infection listed by TCRdb under 2021. For context, the study as a whole: Because TCR sequencing relied on bulk RNA taken from unsorted whole blood, pairing of alpha and beta chains was not possible.

A case-control design nested within a healthcare worker cohort in London, UK, was used, with weekly nasopharyngeal swab PCR tests and blood sampling performed. Healthcare workers were recruited during the week of the UK lockdown, between 23 and 31 March 2020, and followed weekly for up to roughly 15 weeks. The library came from 5' RACE. The instrument given in TCRdb is NextSeq 500. Unique molecular identifiers were attached to individual cDNA molecules in the TCR library protocol so that sequencing error and PCR bias could be corrected. Both TCR alpha and beta chains were sequenced, and tight co-correlation was observed between alpha and beta sequence abundances in each sample. As for the original processing: Decombinator V4 was used to annotate the V gene, J gene and CDR3 of the TCR sequences. TCRs were defined as expanded if a significant change between any two time points was detected under a Poisson model with p below 0.0001. Abundances of TCRs were expressed as counts per million after normalisation to the total number of TCRs sequenced in each sample. MAIT TCRs were defined by TRAV1-2 paired with TRAJ12, TRAJ20 or TRAJ33, and iNKT TCRs by TRAV10 paired with TRAJ18. A search of VDJdb, accessed on 1 November 2021, was run for TCRs annotated to CMV, EBV and SARS-CoV-2, with TCRs annotated for multiple antigens excluded. The public sequencing data were trimmed at Q25 with fastp and processed into clonotypes with MiXCR by TCRdb, which kept only in-frame beta chains. Entries that share a CDR3 protein sequence are merged under the most common genes and DNA. The V and J calls shown here were made by TCRdb, not taken from the authors' results. Counted in this sample were roughly 99,000 distinct CDR3 sequences; more than 9.5% of them appeared once. Clones ranked in the top ten supply approximately 6.9% of the sample.

V was cut back by 6 bases and J by 0 bases, leaving a gap of 18 bases between them. The CDR3 runs 15 residues from the cysteine to the phenylalanine. Only the CDR3 region is kept as DNA, spanning 45 bases read in frame from base 1. CDR1 and CDR2 are read off the germline V gene (reference sequence) as DFQATT and SNEGSKA. The full study reports these points: VDJdb matching was skewed toward anti-spike CD8 responses and likely underestimated virus-specific expansions, missing private and CD4 specificities.

Points on this clonotype: Its specific antigen is unknown. The input lacks base qualities; no much larger clone sits a single base away.

This sequence uses TRBV20-1 and TRBJ2-7, and the D gene may be TRBD2, 6 bases matching. The receptor was isolated from an adult who was a healthcare worker with PCR-confirmed SARS-CoV-2 infection or an uninfected control (not recorded which). Sequenced material: whole blood. The nucleotide sequence is given as TGCAGTGCGGAGCCGGGACTTGAGAGCTCCTACGAGCAGTACTTC. The encoded protein is CSAEPGLESSYEQYF.